This T cell receptor beta chain was captured by sequencing in a study of blood T cell repertoires in COVID-19. In the study overall: Some COVID-19 samples were acute and others convalescent; all came from the United States, Italy and Spain. From T cells, B-cell-depleted T cells, or PBMCs came the material, which was cDNA or gDNA.

The CDR3 has 15 amino acids. Per the germline V gene, CDR1 is KGHSH and CDR2 is LQKENI. Trimming cost V 2 bases and J 1 base, with 11 bases left between them. TCRdb keeps only in-frame clones here, not all; method: immunoSEQ multiplex PCR. The table shows around 220,000 clones, with 80% to 90% occurring only once. A single count supports this clone. Sequencing was performed on peripheral blood. The TCR was taken from a man aged 45 to 65 with acute or convalescent COVID-19. The chain carries TRBV18 and TRBJ1-2, with D perhaps TRBD1 (5 bases). Written as DNA, the CDR3 is TGTGCCAGCTCACCATTGGGGGGTCGTAACTATGGCTACACCTTC. The encoded protein is CASSPLGGRNYGYTF.